This record concerns one T cell receptor (beta chain) sequence. The target of this receptor is not known. One base away there is no much larger clone; base qualities are not given. TCRbeta CDR3 regions were amplified from genomic DNA using the immunoSEQ Assay, a bias-controlled multiplex PCR. On the study's bioinformatics: Within the assay, amplification of reference gene primers was used to estimate how many nucleated cells each sample contained. To quantify the absolute abundance of each unique TCRbeta CDR3 rearrangement, sequence reads were collapsed and filtered. Productive Simpson clonality was computed per sample as the square root of Simpson's diversity index over productive rearrangements. The clones in this table, taken by TCRdb from immuneACCESS, are in-frame only. Not every clone is retained; where verified, under half of the shortfall comes from an unresolved V gene, and the cause of the rest is unknown. V and J calls and clone size are those listed in that table; D and trimming were worked out from the DNA. The sample table contains hundreds of thousands of clones; only one count was recorded for approximately 86% of them. Less than 2.5% of the sample is taken by the ten largest.

The sample belongs to a study of blood T cell repertoires in COVID-19 (dated by TCRdb to the early 2020s). For the wider study: Samples covering the acute and convalescent phases of COVID-19 were provided by collaborators in the United States, Italy and Spain. The prospective study material was composed of cDNA or gDNA derived from T cells, B-cell-depleted T cells, or PBMCs. The samples were drawn from two sources: the first 160 participants of the ongoing ImmuneRACE study, and 1,254 subjects contributed by 6 global collaborators. The repertoires were released in a freely available public database meant as a resource for research on the immune response to SARS-CoV-2. Deeply sampled blood TCRbeta repertoires from subjects exposed to, actively infected with, or recovered from COVID-19 were included in the dataset. Nearly every sample came with metadata listing a de-identified subject ID, COVID-19 status, age in years and sex. Where available, HLA class I and class II types were taken from metadata supplied by the sample provider and were not determined by assay-based typing. What the authors observed across the whole study: The quantity of clinical and demographic metadata differed by source and by participant and was supplied without curation.

Another Seattle source contributed samples from volunteer blood donors who had recovered from COVID-19. Whole blood was collected in K2EDTA tubes by collaborating institutions according to the institutions' own protocols. Collaborator samples were shipped for TCRbeta analysis as frozen whole blood, isolated PBMCs, or DNA extracted from either sample type. CDR1 and CDR2 (MDHEN, SYDVKM) derive from the germline V gene. V trim: 4 bases; J trim: 6 bases; unmatched bases: 15. Counted from cysteine to phenylalanine, this CDR3 has 17 amino acids. The only DNA kept is the CDR3, 51 bases in frame from the first base.

The sample comprised peripheral blood. The V and J segments used are TRBV28 and TRBJ2-4, with 7 bases in between that match TRBD1. The receptor was derived from a woman aged 25 to 39 who had recovered from COVID-19. The nucleotide sequence reads as follows: TGTGCCAGCAGTTCGACAGGGACGCGTCGGTTGGGAAACATTCAGTACTTC. Its product reads: CASSSTGTRRLGNIQYF.